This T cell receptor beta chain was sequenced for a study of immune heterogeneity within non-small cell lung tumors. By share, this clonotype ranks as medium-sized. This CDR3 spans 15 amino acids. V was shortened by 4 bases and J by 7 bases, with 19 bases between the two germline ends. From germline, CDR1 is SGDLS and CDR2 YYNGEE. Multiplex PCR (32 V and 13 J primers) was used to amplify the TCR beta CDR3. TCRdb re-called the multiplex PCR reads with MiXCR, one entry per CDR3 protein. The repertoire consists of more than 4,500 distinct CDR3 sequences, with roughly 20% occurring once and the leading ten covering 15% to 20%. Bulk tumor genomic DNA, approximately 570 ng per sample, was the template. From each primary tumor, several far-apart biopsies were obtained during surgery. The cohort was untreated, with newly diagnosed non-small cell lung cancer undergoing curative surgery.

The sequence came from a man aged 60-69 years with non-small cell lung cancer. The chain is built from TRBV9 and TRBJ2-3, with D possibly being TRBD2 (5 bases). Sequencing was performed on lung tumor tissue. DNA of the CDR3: TGTGCCAGCAGCTCGAGCGGATCCCAGTATAATACGCAGTATTTT. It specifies CASSSSGSQYNTQYF.